This T cell receptor (beta chain) was observed in a study of CXCR3-negative and CXCR3-positive naive CD8 T cells. UMI-tagged TRB cDNA libraries were built via 5' RACE. TCRdb reprocessed the 5' RACE reads and reports one entry per CDR3 protein, with no DNA. The sample has about 130,000 distinct CDR3 sequences. The CDR3 covers 14 residues. Germline CDR1 reads MGHDK; CDR2 reads SYGVNS. Comment on this clonotype: Antigen specificity is unknown.

Findings of the study overall: Naive cells positive for CXCR3 carried more hydrophobic TRB CDR3s than CXCR3-negative ones.

Sample: naive CXCR3+ CD8+ T cells from blood. Subset in this sample: CD45RO-CCR7+CD27+CD95- naive CD8+ T cells expressing CXCR3 (TNR3+). The chain couples TRBV25-1 to TRBJ2-3; the D gene TCRdb calls, TRBD1, cannot be checked with no DNA. The sequence derives from a human donor in good health. Some clones in this sample may be carry-over from other donors' samples. The CDR3 sequence: CASSGGRETDTQYF.